This T cell receptor (beta chain) was captured in a study of identical twins. Study-level results: Insertion counts were lower in abundant cord blood beta clonotypes, a trend that memory repertoires did not show. Because invariant MAIT and iNKT cells could be present, zero-insertion analyses could be partly confounded. Models predicted too little out-of-frame TCR alpha sharing in monozygotic twins.

This clonotype showed up many times. The antigen remains unidentified. A universal primer site came from template switching; cDNA carried unique molecular identifiers. TCRdb processed the 5' RACE reads anew with MiXCR; each CDR3 protein has one entry. The sample consists of about 210,000 distinct CDR3 sequences, roughly 9.4% of them appearing once. Trimming stripped 1 base from V and 8 bases from J, with 15 bases between. Germline loops: CDR1 LGHNA, CDR2 YSLEER. CDR3 size: 15 residues. This sequence originates from a woman between 18 and 30 years old in good health. The chain combines TRBV4-3 with TRBJ2-1, with D perhaps being TRBD1 or TRBD2 (5 bases each). The specimen was memory (CD45RO+) T cells sorted from blood. The CDR3 loop is CASSQGGRGVDEQFF. The CDR3 DNA sequence: TGCGCCAGCAGCCAAGGGGGGAGAGGGGTCGATGAGCAGTTCTTC.